The 12 T cell receptor beta chains below were found in one sample sequenced in a study of technical replicates of blood from a few donors. The method was immunoSEQ multiplex PCR; TCRdb's version includes in-frame clones alone and lacks a portion of them. Of approximately 85,000 clones in the sample, 94% were seen once. The sequenced sample was T cells isolated from PBMCs. Receptors originate from a human donor in good health.

The chain recombines TRBV5-1 with TRBJ1-4, with D maybe TRBD1 (6 bases). The CDR3 is made up of 13 amino acids. With 5 bases removed from V and 8 bases from J, the gap between germline ends came to 13 bases. Germline values: CDR1 SGHRS, CDR2 YFSETQ. The CDR3: CASREGGEEKLFF. The CDR3 DNA reads TGCGCCAGCAGAGAAGGGGGGGAAGAAAAACTGTTTTTT.

The gene calls are TRBV15 and TRBJ2-3; D gene uncertain. V was pared by 5 bases and J by 6 bases, with 9 bases between. Per the germline V gene, CDR1 is LNHNV and CDR2 is YYDKDF (reference sequence). CDR3 size: 12 residues. The CDR3 region is CATSPSPDTQYF. CDR3 nucleotide sequence: TGTGCCACCAGCCCGTCCCCCGATACGCAGTATTTT.

The chain employs TRBV18 and TRBJ1-1, with a weak D call TRBD1 (6 bases). This CDR3 spans 15 amino acids. The germline V and J ends were trimmed by 0 bases and 1 base, with 9 bases remaining between them. Germline lookup yields CDR1 KGHSH and CDR2 LQKENI. CDR3 residues: CASSPPRGPNTEAFF. Here the CDR3 DNA reads TGTGCCAGCTCACCACCGCGGGGGCCGAACACTGAAGCTTTCTTT.

The V gene is TRBV29-1, the J gene TRBJ1-1, with D possibly matching TRBD1 (5 bases). Germline V gives CDR1 SQVTM, CDR2 ANQGSEA. V lost 1 base and J lost 5, with 14 bases in between. The CDR3 contains 14 residues. In DNA form, the CDR3 reads TGCAGCGTTGAAGTGCTAGGGGTCTCGACTGAAGCTTTCTTT. It is translated as CSVEVLGVSTEAFF. Using reference TRBV29-1 and TRBJ1-1 for the parts outside the CDR3, the full variable domain is SAVISQKPSRDICQRGTSLTIQCQVDSQVTMMFWYRQQPGQSLTLIATANQGSEATYESGFVIDKFPISRPNLTFSTLTVSNMSPEDSSIYLCSVEVLGVSTEAFFGQGTRLTVV.

This clone was observed a single time. The chain couples TRBV2 to TRBJ2-7; 10 nucleotides match TRBD2. CDR3 length: 12 residues. Germline CDR1 and CDR2: SNHLY and FYNNEI. J lost 7 bases, V lost 6 bases, and 3 bases had no gene match. Here the CDR3 reads CASSGLAVEQYF. DNA for the CDR3: TGTGCCAGCAGCGGACTAGCGGTTGAGCAGTACTTC.

J is TRBJ1-4 and V is TRBV6-1, with D possibly TRBD1 on 5 matching bases. V was cut by 2 bases and J by 8 bases, with 9 bases left in between. The CDR3 has 13 amino acids. Germline loops: CDR1 MNHNS, CDR2 SASEGT. The CDR3 DNA reads as TGTGCCAGCAGTGAACAGGGATACGAAAAACTGTTTTTT. Translating gives CASSEQGYEKLFF.

The J gene is TRBJ1-2, the V gene TRBV6-6, with D possibly TRBD1 on 6 matching bases. CDR1 and CDR2 (germline): MNHNY, SVGAGI (reference sequence). The CDR3 consists of 15 residues. The ends were cut back, 2 bases at V and 2 bases at J, with 12 bases in the middle. The CDR3 here is CASSYATGQNYGYTF. The CDR3 DNA reads as TGTGCCAGCAGTTACGCGACAGGCCAAAACTATGGCTACACCTTC.

The chain carries TRBV6-5 and TRBJ1-6, with D unclear. V lost 5 bases and J lost 14, with 13 bases in between. Germline V gives CDR1 MNHEY, CDR2 SVGAGI. This CDR3 has 12 amino acids. CDR3 region: CASSTVEKTLHF. The CDR3 nucleotides read TGTGCCAGCAGTACTGTGGAGAAGACCCTCCACTTT.

This sequence joins TRBV7-2 and TRBJ2-5; 7 nucleotides line up with TRBD2. J was trimmed by 2 bases and V by 6 bases; bases with no gene match: 6. The germline CDR1 and CDR2 sequences are SGHTA and FQGNSA. There are 14 residues in the CDR3. CDR3 loop: CASSPGGGQETQYF. The CDR3 DNA reads as TGTGCCAGCAGTCCAGGCGGGGGACAAGAGACCCAGTACTTC.

This chain links TRBV4-1 with TRBJ2-1; D is perhaps TRBD2 (5 bases). Trimming shortened V by 5 bases and J by 9 bases, and 17 bases separated the two germline ends. Germline CDR1 MGHRA, CDR2 YSYEKL. CDR3 length: 14 amino acids. This CDR3 reads CASSSRTEYLEQFF. In DNA, the CDR3 is TGCGCCAGCAGCTCTCGGACTGAGTATCTTGAGCAGTTCTTC.

As DNA, the CDR3 is TGTGCCAGCAGCCAGACAGGGAAGAACGAGCAGTACTTC. It encodes CASSQTGKNEQYF. The rearrangement links TRBV4-2 to TRBJ2-7; TRBD1 agrees at 7 bases. Trimming at V came to 3 bases and at J to 5 bases, leaving 4 bases not matched to a gene. The V gene's germline CDR1 is LGHNA and CDR2 YNFKEQ. This CDR3 has 13 amino acids.

This clone was found once. The J gene is TRBJ2-1, the V gene TRBV6-6; 12 nucleotides align to TRBD1. The CDR3 covers 15 residues. The germline V gene has CDR1 MNHNY and CDR2 SVGAGI (reference sequence). V lost 4 bases to trimming and J lost 7 bases; unmatched junction nucleotides: 5. CDR3 coding DNA: TGTGCCAGCAGTTTCCCGGGACAGGGGGCGAATGAGCAGTTCTTC. Encoded protein: CASSFPGQGANEQFF.